The TCR beta chain under discussion was sequenced for a study of blood T cell repertoires in COVID-19. Study summary: Donors in the United States, Italy and Spain gave samples during acute or convalescent COVID-19. T cells, B-cell-depleted T cells, or PBMCs provided the cDNA or gDNA that served as material.

Participants were aged about 18 to 100 years from about two dozen US areas. Grouping used clinical history reported by participants in a survey and questionnaire. Trimming stripped 0 bases from V and 3 bases from J, with 12 bases between. Germline V gene data show CDR1 as KGHSH and CDR2 as LQKENI. There are 17 residues in the CDR3. Assay used: immunoSEQ multiplex PCR; TCRdb lists only in-frame clones, some missing. The top ten clones hold about 9.4% of a sample with about 300,000 clones, approximately 84% of them seen once. J is TRBJ1-6 and V is TRBV18; a weak D match, TRBD1 (6 bases). This TCR was recovered from a woman younger than 30 who had recovered from COVID-19. The sample was PBMCs or T cells enriched from blood (not recorded which). The CDR3 nucleotides read TGTGCCAGCTCACCACCGCGGGCACAGGGCTATAATTCACCCCTCCACTTT. Amino acid sequence: CASSPPRAQGYNSPLHF.